What follows is one TCR beta chain and its context. The trim removed 3 bases at V and 7 bases at J, leaving 3 bases unmatched. CDR1 and CDR2 (germline): KGHSH, LQKENI. The CDR3 has 14 amino acids. The sample comes from a study of blood T cell repertoires in COVID-19. Study information: Acute and convalescent COVID-19 samples came from the United States, Italy and Spain.

Assay: immunoSEQ multiplex PCR; the TCRdb copy retains only in-frame clones and omits some. The repertoire consists of about 280,000 clones, with 70% to 90% occurring once and the leading ten covering approximately 2.2%. The source of this sequence is a woman aged 30 to 39 who had recovered from COVID-19. The gene calls are TRBV18 and TRBJ1-6; 7 bases fit TRBD1. Sequencing used peripheral blood. The DNA of the CDR3 is TGTGCCAGCTCACCCGGGACAGAAAATTCACCCCTCCACTTT. Translating it yields CASSPGTENSPLHF. The full variable domain, in which reference TRBV18 and TRBJ1-6 provide the parts outside the CDR3, is NAGVMQNPRHLVRRRGQEARLRCSPMKGHSHVYWYRQLPEEGLKFMVYLQKENIIDESGMPKERFSAEFPKEGPSILRIQQVVRGDSAAYFCASSPGTENSPLHFGNGTRLTVT.